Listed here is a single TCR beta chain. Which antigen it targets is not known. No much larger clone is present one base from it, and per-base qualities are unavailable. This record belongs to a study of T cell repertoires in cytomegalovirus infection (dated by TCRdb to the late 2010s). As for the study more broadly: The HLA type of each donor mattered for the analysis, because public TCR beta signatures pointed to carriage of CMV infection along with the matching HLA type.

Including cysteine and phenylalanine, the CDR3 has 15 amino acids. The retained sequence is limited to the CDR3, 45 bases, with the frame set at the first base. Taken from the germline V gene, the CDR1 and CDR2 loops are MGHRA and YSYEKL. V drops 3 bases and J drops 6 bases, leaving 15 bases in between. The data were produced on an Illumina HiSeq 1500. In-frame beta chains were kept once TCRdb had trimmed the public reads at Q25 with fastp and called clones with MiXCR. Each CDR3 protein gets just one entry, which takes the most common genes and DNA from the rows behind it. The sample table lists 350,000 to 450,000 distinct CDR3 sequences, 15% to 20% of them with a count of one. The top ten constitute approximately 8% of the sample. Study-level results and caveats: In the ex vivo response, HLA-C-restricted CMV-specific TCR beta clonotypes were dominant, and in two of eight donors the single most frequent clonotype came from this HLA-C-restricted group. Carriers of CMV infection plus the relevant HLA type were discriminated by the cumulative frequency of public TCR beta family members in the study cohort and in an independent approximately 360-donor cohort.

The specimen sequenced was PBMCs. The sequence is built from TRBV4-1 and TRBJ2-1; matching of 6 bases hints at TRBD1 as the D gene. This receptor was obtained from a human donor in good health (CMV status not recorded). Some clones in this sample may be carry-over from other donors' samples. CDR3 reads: CASSQSWGPPNEQFF. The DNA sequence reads TGCGCCAGCAGCCAGTCGTGGGGGCCCCCCAATGAGCAGTTCTTC.